This passage covers 8 T cell receptor beta chains from one sample sequenced in a study of cytomegalovirus exposure and HLA in healthy donors (dated by TCRdb to about 2017). Libraries were made using the immunoSEQ multiplex PCR assay. For the multiplex PCR, a mixture combining 60 forward primers for TCR Vbeta segments and 13 reverse primers for TCR Jbeta segments was used. The immuneACCESS repertoire file appears here via TCRdb, limited to in-frame rearrangements. These files lack a portion of the clones; in checked studies, under half of the deficit traces to unresolved V genes, and the cause of the others is not known. Here the sample has some 140,000 clones; about four fifths occur a single time. The ten largest clones add up to over 1% of the sample. Sequences were obtained from PBMCs. The receptors were sampled from a male donor in good health and CMV-seropositive.

J is TRBJ2-7 and V is TRBV19; 9 bases line up with TRBD1. CDR1 and CDR2 (germline): LNHDA, SQIVND (reference sequence). The length of the CDR3 is 15 residues. V lost 6 bases, J lost 6 bases, and 12 bases stayed unmatched. This chain's CDR3 is CASSGPDRGRTEQYF. The CDR3 DNA follows: TGTGCCAGTAGCGGGCCCGACAGGGGGAGAACCGAGCAGTACTTC.

This chain links TRBV9 with TRBJ2-6; 10 positions agree with TRBD1. V lost 4 bases to trimming and J lost 2 bases; unmatched junction nucleotides: 9. The CDR3 spans 18 residues. CDR1 and CDR2 from the germline V gene are SGDLS and YYNGEE. CDR3 sequence: CASSTPGTGDTGANVLTF. The CDR3 DNA reads as TGTGCCAGCAGCACCCCCGGGACAGGGGACACTGGGGCCAACGTCCTGACTTTC.

V is TRBV7-9 and J is TRBJ2-5; 7 nucleotides agree with TRBD2. The J call is uncertain, as TRBJ2-7 better fits the DNA end. Germline CDR1 SEHNR, CDR2 FQNEAQ (reference sequence). There are 12 residues in the CDR3. The CDR3 reads CASSPRESEQYF. The CDR3 coding sequence is TGTGCCAGCAGCCCGCGGGAGTCCGAGCAGTACTTC.

The rearrangement uses TRBV4-2 and TRBJ2-5; 8 bases agree with TRBD2. The CDR3 has 18 amino acids. V lost 0 bases, J lost 7 bases, and 16 bases stayed unmatched. CDR1 and CDR2 from the germline V gene are LGHNA and YNFKEQ. This CDR3 reads CASSQDQGGGRIRGTQYF. CDR3 in DNA: TGTGCCAGCAGCCAAGATCAAGGCGGGGGGCGGATTCGGGGGACCCAGTACTTC.

The chain employs TRBV2 and TRBJ2-7, with 8 bases fitting TRBD1. Per germline, CDR1 SNHLY and CDR2 FYNNEI. V dropped 1 base and J dropped 2; count of bases not matched to a gene: 7. The CDR3 covers 16 residues. For the CDR3, the DNA is TGTGCCAGCAGTGAAGGTTTGGGGACAGGCACCTACGAGCAGTACTTC. It encodes CASSEGLGTGTYEQYF. Full variable domain (outside the CDR3, taken from reference TRBV2 and TRBJ2-7): EPEVTQTPSHQVTQMGQEVILRCVPISNHLYFYWYRQILGQKVEFLVSFYNNEISEKSEIFDDQFSVERPDGSNFTLKIRSTKLEDSAMYFCASSEGLGTGTYEQYFGPGTRLTVT.

In its sample, this clone was seen a few times. The chain combines TRBV6-1 with TRBJ1-2; D remains unclear. V lost 3 bases to trimming and J lost 8 bases, with 16 bases between them. The CDR3 totals 14 residues. The germline V gene encodes CDR1 MNHNS and CDR2 SASEGT. CDR3 nucleotide sequence: TGTGCCAGCAGTGAGTGGGGAGGGCCCGGGGGCTACACCTTC. The encoded protein is CASSEWGGPGGYTF.

This clone was counted only a few times. This chain joins TRBV9 and TRBJ2-7; weak D call: TRBD1 (5 bases). The CDR3 covers 15 residues. Deletions cut 0 bases from V and 2 bases from J, with 12 bases between. Germline lookup yields CDR1 SGDLS and CDR2 YYNGEE. Here the CDR3 DNA reads TGTGCCAGCAGCGTAGGGGGTGGGGCTACCTACGAGCAGTACTTC. Translation: CASSVGGGATYEQYF. Full variable domain (remainder filled in from reference TRBV9 and TRBJ2-7): DSGVTQTPKHLITATGQRVTLRCSPRSGDLSVYWYQQSLDQGLQFLIQYYNGEERAKGNILERFSAQQFPDLHSELNLSSLELGDSALYFCASSVGGGATYEQYFGPGTRLTVT.

The chain carries TRBV7-3 and TRBJ2-2; 11 bases are shared with TRBD1. This CDR3 comprises 16 residues. V gave up 5 bases and J gave up 2 bases; unmatched junction bases: 4. Germline V gives CDR1 SGHTA, CDR2 FQGTGA. CDR3 nucleotides: TGTGCCAGCAGCCCGGGACAGGGGGGTAACACCGGGGAGCTGTTTTTT. Its protein is CASSPGQGGNTGELFF.